The present T cell receptor beta chain was sequenced within a study of identical twins. Regarding the study as a whole: Out-of-frame alpha sequences that twins shared showed excess low generation probability. The study found weaker excess twin sharing in beta out-of-frame sequences. Models, which agreed with sharing between unrelated individuals, nonetheless underestimated the out-of-frame TCR alpha sharing seen in monozygotic twins.

With template switching, a universal primer site was added, and the cDNA carried unique molecular identifiers. TCRdb re-derived calls from the 5' RACE reads in MiXCR, one entry per CDR3 protein. The sample holds around 570,000 distinct CDR3 sequences, 9.6% seen once. With 5 bases clipped from V and 0 bases from J, the junction kept 6 bases outside the gene matches. CDR1 and CDR2 from the germline V gene are SGHTA and FQGNSA. This CDR3 spans 15 amino acids. Comment on this clonotype: The antigen is not known.

This sample was also put to use in a study of yellow fever vaccine responses in identical twins.

The gene calls are TRBV7-2 and TRBJ2-7; 8 bases map to TRBD2. The sample consisted of PBMCs. The sequence derives from a woman between 18 and 30 years old in good health. CDR3 region: CASSLNGGASYEQYF. The CDR3 region has the DNA TGTGCCAGCAGCCTAAACGGGGGGGCCTCCTACGAGCAGTACTTC.